The sequence of this T cell receptor beta chain was determined in a study of memory CD4+ T cells and cytomegalovirus serostatus. About the research overall: Of the healthy Belgian adults, several were CMV seropositive and 24 seronegative. Notes on the study in general: The CMV-associated TCR signature appears largely within the CD4+ memory repertoire. CD4+ memory repertoires contained about 40% of the 164 reported CMV TCRbeta sequences.

Single viable CD3+CD4+CD8-CD45RO+ cells were sorted as the memory CD4+ T cells. Donors' CMV status reflects serum IgG against pp150, pp28, p38, p52. CDR3 length equals 15 residues. Trimming pared 4 bases from V and 4 bases from J, leaving 16 bases between. In germline, CDR1 is SGDLS, CDR2 YYNGEE. This clone was recorded only once. Its antigen is as yet unknown. Sequencing used immunoSEQ multiplex PCR; TCRdb keeps in-frame clones, though not all of them. The sample lists some 54,000 clones; over 70% were seen once. The chain links TRBV9 to TRBJ2-3; D is perhaps TRBD2 (6 bases). The receptor comes from an adult in good health and CMV-seropositive. The sequencing input was memory CD4+ T cells from blood. CDR3 residues: CASSIRDGLSDTQYF. In DNA form, the CDR3 reads TGTGCCAGCAGCATCCGGGACGGACTATCAGATACGCAGTATTTT.